One and the same sample provided the 5 T cell receptor beta chains below, sequenced in a study of blood T cell repertoires in COVID-19. Assay: immunoSEQ multiplex PCR; the TCRdb copy retains only in-frame clones and omits some. The data hold over 200,000 clones, with 85% to 90% observed a single time. Sequenced: peripheral blood. These receptors were obtained from a young man with COVID-19, enrolled during active disease.

J is TRBJ2-1 and V is TRBV10-3; 9 bases agree with TRBD2. V lost 8 bases to trimming and J lost 12 bases; unmatched junction nucleotides: 14. CDR3 length: 14 amino acids. Germline loops: CDR1 ENHRY, CDR2 SYGVKD. CDR3 protein: CAIGGETSGEVQFF. CDR3 sequence (DNA): TGTGCCATCGGGGGCGAGACTAGCGGAGAGGTGCAGTTCTTC.

The chain uses TRBV29-1 and TRBJ1-1; 8 bases line up with TRBD1. This CDR3 is 13 amino acids long. J gave up 1 base and V 3 bases, and 1 base lay outside the gene matches. Germline V lookup: CDR1 SQVTM, CDR2 ANQGSEA. The CDR3 bases are TGCAGCGTTGACCAGGGGGCGAACACTGAAGCTTTCTTT. Its translation: CSVDQGANTEAFF.

CDR3 coding DNA: TGTGCCAGCAGCCCTACAGGGTACACTGAAGCTTTCTTT. This translates into CASSPTGYTEAFF. V gene TRBV11-2 combines with J gene TRBJ1-1; D is possibly TRBD1 (6 bases). The CDR3 is 13 amino acids. V shed 5 bases and J shed 3 bases, with 10 bases lying between them. CDR1 is SGHAT, CDR2 FQNNGV, per germline.

This clone was observed once. The chain recombines TRBV10-3 with TRBJ2-6, with 10 bases identical to TRBD1. CDR1 is ENHRY and CDR2 is SYGVKD in the germline V gene. Trimming took 5 bases from V and 1 from J; bases not matched to a gene: 2. The CDR3 length is 16 residues. Here the CDR3 reads CAISWGQGSGANVLTF. Written as DNA, the CDR3 is TGTGCCATCAGTTGGGGACAGGGGTCTGGGGCCAACGTCCTGACTTTC.

This sequence joins TRBV25-1 and TRBJ1-2, with D possibly being TRBD1 (5 bases). CDR3 length: 13 residues. The V end lost 1 base, the J end lost 14 bases, and 17 bases lay between the germline ends. Germline lookup yields CDR1 MGHDK and CDR2 SYGVNS. CDR3 region: CASSEWGDDALTF. CDR3 DNA sequence: TGTGCCAGCAGTGAATGGGGCGACGACGCCCTGACCTTC.